This T cell receptor beta chain was documented in a study of human T cells and chemical hapten exposure. General observations from the study: Those TCRs sitting above 1 in 1000 frequency stayed the same with DPC sensitization.

Someone pulled total RNA out of unfractionated whole blood. This clonotype has at least ten counts. What it recognizes is unknown. Separate cDNA molecules received unique molecular identifiers, which the library attached to them. In the authors' workflow: Per-sample TCR counts ranged from roughly 20,000 to 750,000, median roughly 98,000. In TCRdb, the 5' RACE reads were re-called with MiXCR into one record per CDR3 protein. In this record, the V and J calls reflect TCRdb's handling and not the investigators' own analysis. The table lists about 140,000 distinct CDR3 sequences, roughly 4.1% of them singletons, with about 1.3% in the top ten. The germline V gene encodes CDR1 MDHEN and CDR2 SYDVKM. The CDR3 has 16 amino acids. V was shortened by 6 bases and J by 2 bases, with 16 bases between the two germline ends.

This TCR derives from a female donor in good health. The chain employs TRBV28 and TRBJ1-4; no reliable D call. Here the CDR3 reads CASSNPTVGTNEKLFF. CDR3 coding DNA: TGTGCCAGCAGCAACCCGACCGTGGGGACTAATGAAAAACTGTTTTTT.